This T cell receptor beta chain was recorded in a study of human T cells and chemical hapten exposure. As for this clonotype: Its specificity is not known.

The library tagged each cDNA molecule with unique molecular identifiers. Each CDR3 protein is one row after TCRdb ran MiXCR on the RACE reads. The sample contains tens of thousands of distinct CDR3 sequences, approximately 12% of which appear only once. Time point specified: patch test 1, 2 weeks after DPC sensitization. Treatment indicated: therapeutic diphenylcyclopropenone sensitization with weekly scalp DPC. The germline V gene encodes CDR1 SEHNR and CDR2 FQNEAQ (reference sequence). The CDR3 loop spans 14 amino acids. J was trimmed by 6 bases and V by 2 bases; bases with no gene match: 3. Study outcomes and limitations: The immune response of these alopecia patients might not match healthy individuals'.

The source material was whole blood, sampled in connection with sensitization to the hapten diphenylcyclopropenone (DPC). The chain couples TRBV7-9 to TRBJ2-1; 8 positions match TRBD1. The clonotype comes from a woman in her fifties or sixties with alopecia areata. Some clones in this sample may be carry-over from other donors' samples. The CDR3 loop is CASSLQGAVNEQFF. CDR3 in DNA: TGTGCCAGCAGCTTACAGGGGGCGGTCAATGAGCAGTTCTTC.